Listed below are T cell receptor beta chains from one sample, sequenced in a study of Graves' ophthalmopathy and Graves' hyperthyroidism. TCRdb reprocessed the multiplex PCR reads via MiXCR and lists one record per CDR3 protein. The sample carries around 520,000 distinct CDR3 sequences, just under 40% recorded once. The sequencing sample was made of peripheral blood or thyroid tissue (not recorded which). The receptors were gathered from an adult man with Graves' hyperthyroidism. The conserved cysteine and the conserved F or W are not part of the CDR3 here. Fields, in order: V gene, clone size, J gene, CDR3 protein. Where a row states a size, it is once, few, many or the class of an expanded clone; other rows omit it.

>TRBV24-1|few|TRBJ2-1
ATSDPKSGDEQF
>TRBV7-2|.|.
ASSWRLAGGPGNEQF
>TRBV25-1|many|TRBJ2-2
ASSDRGQGWAGELF
>TRBV27|few|TRBJ1-2
ASSLSSTGIDYGYT
>TRBV29-1|.|TRBJ1-4
SVHGRAGYNEKLF
>TRBV7-2|.|TRBJ1-6
ASSKAGTGGGSPLH
>TRBV25-1|.|TRBJ1-2
ASLVTGYGYT
>TRBV9|many|TRBJ1-1
ASSVGPGTEAF
>TRBV12-3/TRBV12-4|.|TRBJ1-5
ASSLGVAGGQETQH
>TRBV19|many|TRBJ1-5
ASSTRQGTSNQPQH
>TRBV9|.|TRBJ2-2
ASSTVTTGELF
>TRBV25-1|.|TRBJ2-5
ASGPRQETQY
>TRBV6-5|many|TRBJ2-7
ASSYAGGGYEQY
>TRBV28|many|TRBJ2-7
ASRFPGNRYEQY
>TRBV7-8|.|TRBJ2-7
ASSLRTGGNYEQY
>TRBV7-9|few|TRBJ2-5
ASSLPKTGQETQY
>TRBV14|many|TRBJ1-1
ASSPRTGLSTEAF
>TRBV3-1|many|TRBJ2-7
ASSAQLAASYEQY
>TRBV4-2|few|TRBJ1-3
ASSQGGGRGRSGNTIY
>TRBV15|.|TRBJ2-1
ATSSGLVSNEQF
>TRBV20-1|few|TRBJ1-1
SATQGRGGEAF
>TRBV19|many|TRBJ1-5
ASSISWDQPQH
>TRBV2|many|TRBJ2-2
ASSDTGLNTGELF
>TRBV19|many|TRBJ1-2
ASSSTAYGYT
>TRBV19|many|TRBJ2-5
ASSSLTGGSGETQY
>TRBV7-9|.|TRBJ2-7
ASSQEAGTLSSYEQY
>TRBV5-6|.|TRBJ1-6
ASRRVFSYNSPLH